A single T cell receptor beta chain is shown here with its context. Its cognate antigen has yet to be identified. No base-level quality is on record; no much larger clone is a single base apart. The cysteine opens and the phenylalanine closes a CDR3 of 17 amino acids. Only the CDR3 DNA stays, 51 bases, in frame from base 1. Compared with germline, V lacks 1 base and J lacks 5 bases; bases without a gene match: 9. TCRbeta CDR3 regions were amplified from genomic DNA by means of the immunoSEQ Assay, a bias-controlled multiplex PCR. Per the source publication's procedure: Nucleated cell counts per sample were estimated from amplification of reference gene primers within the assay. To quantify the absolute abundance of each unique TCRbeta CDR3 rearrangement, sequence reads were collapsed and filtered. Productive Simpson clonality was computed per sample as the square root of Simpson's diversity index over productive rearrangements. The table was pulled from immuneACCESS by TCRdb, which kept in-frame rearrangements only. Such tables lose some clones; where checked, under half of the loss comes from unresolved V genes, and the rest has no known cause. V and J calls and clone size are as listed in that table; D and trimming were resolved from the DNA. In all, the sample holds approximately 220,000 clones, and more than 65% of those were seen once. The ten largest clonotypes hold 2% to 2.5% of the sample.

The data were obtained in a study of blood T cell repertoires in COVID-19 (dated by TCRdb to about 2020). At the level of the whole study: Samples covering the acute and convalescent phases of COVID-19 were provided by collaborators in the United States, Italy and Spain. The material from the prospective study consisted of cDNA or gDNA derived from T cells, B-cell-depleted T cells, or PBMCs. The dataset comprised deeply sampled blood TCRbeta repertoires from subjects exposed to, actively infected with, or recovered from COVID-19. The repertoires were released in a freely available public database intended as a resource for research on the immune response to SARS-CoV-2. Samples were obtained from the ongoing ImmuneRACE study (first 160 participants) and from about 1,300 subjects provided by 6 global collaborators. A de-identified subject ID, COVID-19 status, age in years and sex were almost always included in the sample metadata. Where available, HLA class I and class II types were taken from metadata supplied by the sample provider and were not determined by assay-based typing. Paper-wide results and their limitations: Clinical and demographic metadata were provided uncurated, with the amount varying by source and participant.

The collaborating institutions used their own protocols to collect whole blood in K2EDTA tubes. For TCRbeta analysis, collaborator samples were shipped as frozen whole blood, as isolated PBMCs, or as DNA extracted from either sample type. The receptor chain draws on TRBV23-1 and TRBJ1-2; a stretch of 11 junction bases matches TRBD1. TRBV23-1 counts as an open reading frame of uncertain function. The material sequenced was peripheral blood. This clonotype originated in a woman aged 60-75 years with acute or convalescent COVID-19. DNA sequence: TGCGCCAGCAGTCAATTGGACAGGGGGCGAGGGTATTATGGCTACACCTTC. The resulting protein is CASSQLDRGRGYYGYTF.